The text below deals with one T cell receptor (beta chain). Some clones are missing from TCRdb's copy, which holds only in-frame ones; the method was immunoSEQ multiplex PCR. This table holds about 160,000 clones, more than 85% found once. The data originate from a study of control samples from healthy donors and cancer patients. The material sequenced was blood. This receptor was identified in a young woman in good health.

The CDR3 sequence is CATSDSWRTQYF. As DNA, the CDR3 is TGTGCCACCAGTGATTCATGGAGGACCCAGTACTTC. The chain uses TRBV24-1 and TRBJ2-5, with no clear D. CDR3 length equals 12 residues. Germline CDR1 reads KGHDR; CDR2 reads SFDVKD. V shed 2 bases and J shed 7 bases, with 7 bases lying between them.